This is a list of T cell receptor beta chains from one sample in a study of T cell changes during pregnancy in multiple sclerosis. The data were produced by immunoSEQ multiplex PCR, yet TCRdb's version contains in-frame clones alone and is incomplete. The table includes roughly 24,000 clones, around nine tenths detected once. This material consisted of CD4+ T cells from peripheral blood mononuclear cells, taken in the second trimester of pregnancy. These receptors were taken from a female donor in good health, enrolled as a control in a pregnancy study. Both conserved end residues are part of each CDR3. D genes are given only for firm matches. Clone sizes are given selectively: once, few, many, or a class where the clone is expanded.

V gene	J gene	D gene	CDR3 length	clone size	CDR3 DNA	CDR3 protein
TRBV25-1	TRBJ2-6	TRBD1	17	-	TGTGCCAGCAGTGATCCCCTAAACAGGGGGGGGGCCAACGTCCTGACTTTC	CASSDPLNRGGANVLTF
TRBV28	TRBJ1-6	-	14	-	TGTGCCAGCAGTTCCGGGGGGGGTAATTCACCCCTCCACTTT	CASSSGGGNSPLHF
TRBV29-1	TRBJ2-5	TRBD1	15	-	TGCAGCGTTCGGACCGGGACAGGGGGCGCAGAGACCCAGTACTTC	CSVRTGTGGAETQYF
TRBV28	TRBJ2-7	-	14	-	TGTGCCAGCAGTCCGGGACAAAGCTCCTACGAGCAGTACTTC	CASSPGQSSYEQYF
TRBV5-1	TRBJ1-5	-	15	-	TGCGCCAGCAGCCCTGGAGACAGCTTCAATCAGCCCCAGCATTTT	CASSPGDSFNQPQHF
TRBV14	TRBJ2-1	TRBD2	13	-	TGTGCCAGCAGACCAGGGACTATCAATGAGCAGTTCTTC	CASRPGTINEQFF
TRBV19	TRBJ1-6	-	13	-	TGTGCCATACGATCCGACGGGTTTTCACCCCTCCACTTT	CAIRSDGFSPLHF
TRBV9	TRBJ2-3	-	13	-	TGTGCCAGCAGCGTGGGCGGGGCAGATACGCAGTATTTT	CASSVGGADTQYF
TRBV5-1	TRBJ2-1	TRBD1	15	-	TGCGCCAGCAGCTTACCGGGACAGGGGTACAATGAGCAGTTCTTC	CASSLPGQGYNEQFF
TRBV30	TRBJ1-4	-	15	-	TGTGCCTGGAGTGTACTTCCCGGGGGTTCGAGAAAACTGTTTTTT	CAWSVLPGGSRKLFF
TRBV5-1	TRBJ2-7	TRBD1	16	-	TGCGCCAGCAGCTTGGTTGGGACAGGGGGCCGGTACGAGCAGTACTTC	CASSLVGTGGRYEQYF
TRBV9	TRBJ2-2	-	14	few	TGTGCCAGCAGCGTAGACAGGGTTACCGGGGAGCTGTTTTTT	CASSVDRVTGELFF
TRBV10-3	TRBJ2-5	TRBD2	14	-	TGTGCCATCAGTGGGAGCGGGGGGGGAGAGACCCAGTACTTC	CAISGSGGGETQYF
TRBV5-7	TRBJ1-3	TRBD1	17	-	TGTGCCAGCAGTCCTACCGAGAGACAGGGGTCGGGAAACACCATATATTTT	CASSPTERQGSGNTIYF
TRBV6-5	TRBJ2-1	-	13	-	TGTGCCAGCACTAAGACTAGTCTCAATGAGCAGTTCTTC	CASTKTSLNEQFF
TRBV5-6	TRBJ1-5	-	15	-	TGTGCCAGCAGCTCTCAGGTTGCTTCCAATCAGCCCCAGCATTTT	CASSSQVASNQPQHF
TRBV6-4	TRBJ2-1	-	14	-	TGTGCCAGCAGTGACGGGAGCTCCTACAATGAGCAGTTCTTC	CASSDGSSYNEQFF
TRBV29-1	TRBJ1-3	TRBD1	15	-	TGCAGCGCTGAGGTTCAGGGGGAGACTGGAAACACCATATATTTT	CSAEVQGETGNTIYF
TRBV20-1	TRBJ1-2	-	11	once	TGCAGTGCTATCCCACTACGGGGCTACACCTTC	CSAIPLRGYTF
TRBV4-3	TRBJ1-2	-	15	once	TGCGCCAGCAGCCAAGATGTAGACAGTTTCTATGGCTACACCTTC	CASSQDVDSFYGYTF
TRBV5-1	TRBJ1-3	-	14	-	TGCGCCAGCAGCCCCGGACAGAGGGGAAACACCATATATTTT	CASSPGQRGNTIYF
TRBV18	TRBJ2-3	-	13	-	TGTGCCAGCTCACGGCTCCCCACAGATACGCAGTATTTT	CASSRLPTDTQYF
TRBV29-1	TRBJ2-3	-	13	few	TGCAGCGTTGATTCGGGATTCACAGATACGCAGTATTTT	CSVDSGFTDTQYF
TRBV19	TRBJ1-1	TRBD1	14	-	TGTGCCAGTAGTCCTACAGGGGGGAACACTGAAGCTTTCTTT	CASSPTGGNTEAFF
TRBV7-3	TRBJ2-1	TRBD2	16	-	TGTGCCAGCAGCTTAGGCGGCCGGGGGGGCAGGGATGAGCAGTTCTTC	CASSLGGRGGRDEQFF
TRBV15	TRBJ2-6	-	16	once	TGTGCCACCAGCAGAGATAAGGGGGCTGGGGCCAACGTCCTGACTTTC	CATSRDKGAGANVLTF
TRBV7-3	TRBJ2-5	-	15	-	TGTGCCAGCAGCTTAATTGGAGGATCGGGGGAGACCCAGTACTTC	CASSLIGGSGETQYF
TRBV15	TRBJ2-7	TRBD2	19	-	TGTGCCACCAGCAGAGATGGCCTAGCGGGGGCCCGTCGCTCCTACGAGCAGTACTTC	CATSRDGLAGARRSYEQYF
TRBV6-4	TRBJ2-2	-	16	-	TGTGCCAGCAGCGACAGCGGACTTAGCCACACCGGGGAGCTGTTTTTT	CASSDSGLSHTGELFF
TRBV9	TRBJ2-1	-	14	-	TGTGCCAGCAGCGTCCCGGGAAGGTACAATGAGCAGTTCTTC	CASSVPGRYNEQFF
TRBV27	TRBJ2-7	TRBD1	16	-	TGTGCCAGCAGTCCTATCGGACAGGGTAGACCCTACGAGCAGTACTTC	CASSPIGQGRPYEQYF